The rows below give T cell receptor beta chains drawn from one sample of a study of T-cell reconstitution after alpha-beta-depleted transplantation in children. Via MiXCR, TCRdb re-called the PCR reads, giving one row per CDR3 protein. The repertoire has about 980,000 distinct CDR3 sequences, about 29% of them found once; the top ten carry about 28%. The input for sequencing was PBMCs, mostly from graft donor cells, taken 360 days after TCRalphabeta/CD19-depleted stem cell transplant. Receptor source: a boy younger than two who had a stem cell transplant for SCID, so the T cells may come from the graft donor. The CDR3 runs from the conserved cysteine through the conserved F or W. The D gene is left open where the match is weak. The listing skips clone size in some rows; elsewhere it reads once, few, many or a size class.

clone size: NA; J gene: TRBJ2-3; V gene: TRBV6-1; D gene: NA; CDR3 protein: CASRPSVLTDTQYF; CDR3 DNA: TGTGCCAGCAGGCCCTCGGTCCTCACAGATACGCAGTATTTT
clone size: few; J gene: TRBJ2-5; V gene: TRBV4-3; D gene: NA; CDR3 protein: CASSQDPTIIETQYF; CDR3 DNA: TGCGCCAGCAGCCAAGATCCGACTATCATAGAGACCCAGTACTTC
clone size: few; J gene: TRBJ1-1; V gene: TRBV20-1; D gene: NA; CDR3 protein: CSAGGKLNTEAFF; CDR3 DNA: TGCAGTGCTGGGGGTAAGCTGAACACTGAAGCTTTCTTT
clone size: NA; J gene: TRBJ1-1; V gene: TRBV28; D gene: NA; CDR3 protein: CASSPGGGGFAFF; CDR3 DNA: TGTGCCAGCAGTCCCGGGGGGGGCGGTTTTGCTTTCTTT
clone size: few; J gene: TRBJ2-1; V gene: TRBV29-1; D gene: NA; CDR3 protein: CSVAPADNEQFF; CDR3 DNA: TGCAGCGTTGCTCCAGCTGACAATGAGCAGTTCTTC
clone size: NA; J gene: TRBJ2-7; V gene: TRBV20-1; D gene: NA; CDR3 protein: CSARDRARDITYEQYF; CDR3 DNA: TGCAGTGCTAGAGATCGGGCGAGGGATATTACCTACGAGCAGTACTTC
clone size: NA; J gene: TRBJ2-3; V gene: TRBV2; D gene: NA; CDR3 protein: CASSVRTQEDTQYF; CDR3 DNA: TGTGCCAGCAGTGTCCGGACCCAAGAAGATACGCAGTATTTT
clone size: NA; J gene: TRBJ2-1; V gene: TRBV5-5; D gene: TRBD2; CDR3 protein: CASSPRGSGGSNEQFF; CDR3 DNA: TGTGCCAGCAGCCCCCGTGGTAGCGGGGGATCCAATGAGCAGTTCTTC
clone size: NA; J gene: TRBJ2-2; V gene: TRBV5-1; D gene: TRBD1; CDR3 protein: CASSGSGTGFVGELFF; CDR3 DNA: TGCGCCAGCAGCGGATCCGGGACAGGGTTTGTCGGGGAGCTGTTTTTT
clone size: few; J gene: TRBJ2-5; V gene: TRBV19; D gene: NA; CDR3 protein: CASRDRETQYF; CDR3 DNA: TGTGCCAGTAGGGACAGAGAGACCCAGTACTTC
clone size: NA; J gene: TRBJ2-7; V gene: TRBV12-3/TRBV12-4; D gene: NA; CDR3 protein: CASSHRDYEQYF; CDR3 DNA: TGTGCCAGCAGTCACAGGGATTACGAGCAGTACTTC
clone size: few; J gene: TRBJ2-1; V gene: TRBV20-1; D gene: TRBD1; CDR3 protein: CSAWDRVYNEQFF; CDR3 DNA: TGCAGTGCTTGGGACAGGGTCTACAATGAGCAGTTCTTC
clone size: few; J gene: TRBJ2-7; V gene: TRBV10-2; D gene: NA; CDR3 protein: CASSEAYYEQYF; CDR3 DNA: TGCGCCAGCAGTGAGGCTTATTACGAGCAGTACTTC
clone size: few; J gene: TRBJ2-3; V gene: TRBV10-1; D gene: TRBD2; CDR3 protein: CASSDKRGGSDTQYF; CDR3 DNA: TGCGCCAGCAGTGACAAGCGGGGGGGCTCAGATACGCAGTATTTT